This TCR beta chain was sequenced in a study of T-cell memory formation after mild COVID-19. Germline-derived CDR1 and CDR2 are SGDLS and YYNGEE. Trimming took 4 bases from V and 5 from J, leaving 21 bases between them. This CDR3 is 16 amino acids long. From the 5' RACE reads, TCRdb called clonotypes with MiXCR, one entry per CDR3 protein. Of just under 550,000 distinct CDR3 sequences in the sample, over 20% were seen once. This sequence originates from an adult woman who had mild COVID-19 (a few samples of this study predate the infection). Cell type and time point are not known. The sample comprised PBMCs or a T cell subset sorted from them (not recorded which). The chain combines TRBV9 with TRBJ1-1; D might be TRBD1 (6 bases). CDR3 coding DNA: TGTGCCAGCAGCCACACGATAGAAGGGGGGGCGACTGAAGCTTTCTTT. It is translated as CASSHTIEGGATEAFF.